This T cell receptor beta chain was identified in a study of T cell responses to AZD1222 COVID-19 vaccine. Regarding this clone: Its antigen remains unknown.

Clones were sequenced by immunoSEQ multiplex PCR, and TCRdb holds only the in-frame ones, with some missing. This sample carries under 200,000 clones, approximately 92% of them seen once, and the ten largest clones take about 3.5%. Regarding the study as a whole: Only 6 or 7 AZD1222 recipients tested seropositive at baseline.

The clonotype was recovered from an adult who received the MenACWY meningococcal vaccine as a control. The sample in question was peripheral blood, obtained 28 days after the second dose of the MenACWY control vaccine.

The CDR3 sequence is CASSVVPAGGPRTGELFF. Here the CDR3 DNA reads TGTGCCAGCAGCGTAGTCCCCGCGGGAGGGCCGCGTACCGGGGAGCTGTTTTTT. The chain links TRBV9 to TRBJ2-2; 9 bases are shared with TRBD2. This CDR3 contains 18 residues. Trimming at V came to 0 bases and at J to 5 bases, leaving 11 bases not matched to a gene. The V gene's germline CDR1 is SGDLS and CDR2 YYNGEE.